Listed below are T cell receptor beta chains from one sample, sequenced in a study of early T cells in non-severe SARS-CoV-2 infection. TCRdb used MiXCR to reprocess the 5' RACE reads, holding one entry per CDR3 protein. The table has some 55,000 distinct CDR3 sequences, 12% seen once. Source: whole blood, taken at baseline. These receptor sequences come from an adult who was a healthcare worker with PCR-confirmed SARS-CoV-2 infection or an uninfected control (not recorded which). Each CDR3 is given with its conserved first and last residue. A D gene is named only where the DNA matches it firmly. Only part of the rows carry a size: once, few, many, or a class if the clone is expanded.

>NA|TRBV5-1|TRBD2|TRBJ2-7
TGCGCCAGCAGCCCTGGGACTAGCGGACCCTACGAGCAGTACTTC
CASSPGTSGPYEQYF
>NA|TRBV5-1|NA|TRBJ2-4
TGCGCCAGCACCCTGGGGGCGGAAGCCAAAAACATTCAGTACTTC
CASTLGAEAKNIQYF
>few|TRBV4-1|TRBD2|TRBJ2-1
TGCGCCAGCAGCCAAGCAGGACTAGCGGGAGTTGATGAGCAGTTCTTC
CASSQAGLAGVDEQFF
>NA|TRBV3-1|NA|TRBJ2-3
TGTGCCAGCAGCCAAGGCGGGGCCTACACAGATACGCAGTATTTT
CASSQGGAYTDTQYF
>NA|TRBV6-5|TRBD2|TRBJ2-1
TGTGCCAGCAGTTACTACCGGGAGGGCTTGAATGAGCAGTTCTTC
CASSYYREGLNEQFF
>NA|TRBV12-3/TRBV12-4|NA|TRBJ1-6
TGTGCCAGCAGACTCGGGAACAGGAATAATTCACCCCTCCACTTT
CASRLGNRNNSPLHF
>many|TRBV7-9|NA|TRBJ2-1
TGTGCCAGCAGCCAAAGTCCCGCCGCCGGGTTCTTC
CASSQSPAAGFF
>few|TRBV12-3/TRBV12-4|TRBD1|TRBJ1-2
TGTGCCAGCAGGTCAGGGGGCGCGGGAAACTATGGCTACACCTTC
CASRSGGAGNYGYTF
>medium-sized|TRBV19|TRBD2|TRBJ2-1
TGTGCCAGTAAGAGCGGGAGTCACTACAATGAGCAGTTCTTC
CASKSGSHYNEQFF
>once|TRBV6-5|NA|TRBJ2-3
TGTGCCAGCAGTCCACCGGGACGGACAGATACGCAGTATTTT
CASSPPGRTDTQYF
>few|TRBV6-5|NA|TRBJ2-7
TGTGCCAGCAGTTACTCGACTGCGGGGCCCTACGAGCAGTACTTC
CASSYSTAGPYEQYF
>NA|TRBV20-1|TRBD2|TRBJ2-5
TGCAGTGCTATTAGCGGGGCCCAAGAGACCCAGTACTTC
CSAISGAQETQYF
>NA|TRBV11-2|NA|TRBJ1-1
TGTGCCAGCAGCTTAGCCCTGGTTGCGTCTGAAGCTTTCTTT
CASSLALVASEAFF
>NA|TRBV6-2/TRBV6-3|NA|TRBJ2-1
TGTGCCAGCAGTTACCAGATCAAACCCAATGAGCAGTTCTTC
CASSYQIKPNEQFF
>NA|TRBV12-3/TRBV12-4|NA|TRBJ2-3
TGTGCCAGCAGTTTAGGGACAGCATCTACGCAGTATTTT
CASSLGTASTQYF
>NA|TRBV20-1|NA|TRBJ2-1
TGCAGTGCTAGGGGGGGAAGCGAGCAGTTCTTC
CSARGGSEQFF
>NA|TRBV2|NA|TRBJ2-1
TGTGCCAGCTCTCAGGGGCTCCGGGAGCAGTTCTTC
CASSQGLREQFF
>few|TRBV14|NA|TRBJ1-3
TGTGCCAGCAGCCAATCAGGGACCAACTCTGGAAACACCATATATTTT
CASSQSGTNSGNTIYF
>few|TRBV4-3|NA|TRBJ1-2
TGCGCCAGCAGCCAAGTCTACAGAAACAACTATGGCTACACCTTC
CASSQVYRNNYGYTF
>many|TRBV27|TRBD1|TRBJ1-2
TGTGCCAGCAGACCCGGACAGGGGGGGAACTATGGCTACACCTTC
CASRPGQGGNYGYTF
>NA|TRBV6-5|NA|TRBJ1-5
TGTGCCAGCAGCCCCCCCAGGGGGCCCCAGCATTTT
CASSPPRGPQHF
>NA|TRBV29-1|NA|TRBJ2-3
TGCAGCGGGACCTCAGGAGATACGCAGTATTTT
CSGTSGDTQYF
>few|TRBV7-2|TRBD1|TRBJ2-7
TGTGCCAGCAGCTTAGAGTGGACAGGGGGCAGGGAGCAGTACTTC
CASSLEWTGGREQYF
>few|TRBV9|NA|TRBJ1-3
TGTGCCAGCAGCGTCGCAGGAAACACCATATATTTT
CASSVAGNTIYF
>many|TRBV7-3|TRBD1|TRBJ1-5
TGTGCCAGCAGCCCCGACAGGGAGAGCAATCAGCCCCAGCATTTT
CASSPDRESNQPQHF
>many|TRBV7-9|NA|TRBJ2-3
TGTGCCAGCAGCTTCCCCCCCGGCGGCACAGATACGCAGTATTTT
CASSFPPGGTDTQYF
>few|TRBV6-5|NA|TRBJ2-2
TGTGCCAGCAGTTACCTCAGCGGGTCCTGGGAGCTGTTTTTT
CASSYLSGSWELFF